This T cell receptor beta chain derives from a study of T cell responses to AZD1222 COVID-19 vaccine. Across the study: Pooling covered second doses at about 4 or about 12 weeks. Study-wide results and caveats: In the spike-specific TCR repertoire, nearly half reportedly target unmutated variant regions. Two AZD1222 doses significantly raised spike-specific TCR breadth and depth over controls.

This CDR3 comprises 17 residues. Germline lookup yields CDR1 SGHKS and CDR2 YYEKEE (reference sequence). Trimming shortened V by 4 bases and J by 2 bases, and 19 bases separated the two germline ends. To note about this clone: What it binds is unknown.

Clones were read by immunoSEQ multiplex PCR, and TCRdb kept only the in-frame ones, dropping some. Of 150,000 to 200,000 clones in the sample, around 94% were seen once. The input for sequencing was peripheral blood, taken on day 0 of AZD1222 vaccination. This sequence joins TRBV5-5 and TRBJ1-5; D is uncertain. This clonotype originated in an adult in good health. This chain's CDR3 is CASSIPSWSVGNQPQHF. CDR3 DNA: TGTGCCAGCAGCATTCCTTCTTGGAGCGTTGGCAATCAGCCCCAGCATTTT.